This TCR beta chain was identified in a study of patients and donors after allogeneic stem cell transplantation (TCRdb year 2020). Comment on this clonotype: Its antigen is still unknown. Per-nucleotide qualities are absent, and no much larger clonotype sits a single base away.

In the germline V gene, CDR1 corresponds to SNHLY and CDR2 to FYNNEI. The CDR3 numbers 14 residues from cysteine through phenylalanine. Only the CDR3 DNA stays, 42 bases, in frame from base 1. The V end loses 5 bases and the J end loses 0 bases, and a stretch of 10 bases separates them. Libraries came from RT-PCR. The data were produced on a NextSeq 550. TCRdb reprocessing: public reads trimmed at Q25 with fastp, clones called with MiXCR, in-frame beta chains kept. A single entry per CDR3 protein holds the most common genes and DNA from its merged rows. This sample has roughly 250,000 distinct CDR3 sequences in its table, and roughly 13% of those were observed once. Of the sample, approximately 10% is held by the ten largest clones.

Here the chain combines TRBV2 and TRBJ1-2; no D gene can be assigned with confidence. This sequence was found in a human donor who was either an allogeneic HSCT recipient or a stem cell or donor lymphocyte infusion donor (not recorded which). It is not recorded whose cells these are; they may come from a transplant donor. Input material: blood, either unsorted or a sorted T cell fraction (not recorded which). The CDR3 here reads CASSPGSTNYGYTF. The nucleotide sequence is given as TGTGCCAGCAGTCCGGGGTCTACTAACTATGGCTACACCTTC.